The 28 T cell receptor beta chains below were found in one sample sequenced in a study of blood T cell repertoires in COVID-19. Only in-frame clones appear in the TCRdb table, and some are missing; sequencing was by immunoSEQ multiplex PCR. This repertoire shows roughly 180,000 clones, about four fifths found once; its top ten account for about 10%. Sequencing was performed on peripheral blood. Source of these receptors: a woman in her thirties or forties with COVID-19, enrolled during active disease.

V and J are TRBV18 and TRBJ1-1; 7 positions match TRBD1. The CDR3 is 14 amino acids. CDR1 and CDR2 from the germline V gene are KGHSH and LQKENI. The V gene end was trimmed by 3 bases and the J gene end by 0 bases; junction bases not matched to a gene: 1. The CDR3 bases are TGTGCCAGCTCACCGGGACAGCTGAACACTGAAGCTTTCTTT. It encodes CASSPGQLNTEAFF.

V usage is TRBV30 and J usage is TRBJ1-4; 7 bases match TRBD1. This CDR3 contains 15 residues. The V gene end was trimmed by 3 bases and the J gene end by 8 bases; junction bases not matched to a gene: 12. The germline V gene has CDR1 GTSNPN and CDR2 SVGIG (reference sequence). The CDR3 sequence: CAWRPTGTAREKLFF. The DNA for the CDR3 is TGTGCCTGGAGGCCCACCGGGACAGCAAGAGAAAAACTGTTTTTT.

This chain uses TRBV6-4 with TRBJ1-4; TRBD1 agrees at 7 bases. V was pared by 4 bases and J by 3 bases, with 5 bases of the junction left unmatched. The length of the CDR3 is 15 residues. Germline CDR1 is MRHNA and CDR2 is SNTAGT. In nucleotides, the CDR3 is TGTGCCAGCAGTGTAACCGGGACAGCTAATGAAAAACTGTTTTTT. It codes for CASSVTGTANEKLFF.

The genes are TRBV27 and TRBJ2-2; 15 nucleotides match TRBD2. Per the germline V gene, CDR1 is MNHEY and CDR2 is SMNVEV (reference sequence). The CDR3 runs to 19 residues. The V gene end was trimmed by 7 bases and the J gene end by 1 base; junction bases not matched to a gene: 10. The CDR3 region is CASKRTSGRVSWNTGELFF. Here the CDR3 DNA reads TGTGCCAGCAAGAGGACTAGCGGGAGGGTCTCCTGGAACACCGGGGAGCTGTTTTTT.

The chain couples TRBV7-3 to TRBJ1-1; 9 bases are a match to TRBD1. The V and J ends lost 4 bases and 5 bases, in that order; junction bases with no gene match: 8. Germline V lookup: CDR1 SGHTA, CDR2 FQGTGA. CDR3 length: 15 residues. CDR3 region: CASSSTQGAGTEAFF. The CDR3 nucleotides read TGTGCCAGCAGCTCCACACAGGGGGCAGGAACTGAAGCTTTCTTT.

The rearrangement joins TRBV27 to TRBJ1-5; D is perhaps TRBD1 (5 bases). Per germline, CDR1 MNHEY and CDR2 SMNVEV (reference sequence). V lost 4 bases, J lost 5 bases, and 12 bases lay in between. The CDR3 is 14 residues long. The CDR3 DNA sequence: TGTGCCAGCAGTTCCCAGGGTCCCTATCAGCCCCAGCATTTT. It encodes CASSSQGPYQPQHF.

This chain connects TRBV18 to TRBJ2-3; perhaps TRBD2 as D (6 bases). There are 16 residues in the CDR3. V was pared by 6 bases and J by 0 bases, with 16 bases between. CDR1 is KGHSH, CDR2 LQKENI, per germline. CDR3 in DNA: TGTGCCAGCTCGCGATGGACTGGAGGGAGCACAGATACGCAGTATTTT. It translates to CASSRWTGGSTDTQYF. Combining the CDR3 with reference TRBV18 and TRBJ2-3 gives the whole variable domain NAGVMQNPRHLVRRRGQEARLRCSPMKGHSHVYWYRQLPEEGLKFMVYLQKENIIDESGMPKERFSAEFPKEGPSILRIQQVVRGDSAAYFCASSRWTGGSTDTQYFGPGTRLTVL.

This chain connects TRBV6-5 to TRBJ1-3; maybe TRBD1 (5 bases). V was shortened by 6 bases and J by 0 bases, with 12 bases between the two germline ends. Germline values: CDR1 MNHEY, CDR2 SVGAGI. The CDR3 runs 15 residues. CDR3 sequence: CASSTDRYSGNTIYF. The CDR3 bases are TGTGCCAGCAGCACCGACAGATACTCTGGAAACACCATATATTTT.

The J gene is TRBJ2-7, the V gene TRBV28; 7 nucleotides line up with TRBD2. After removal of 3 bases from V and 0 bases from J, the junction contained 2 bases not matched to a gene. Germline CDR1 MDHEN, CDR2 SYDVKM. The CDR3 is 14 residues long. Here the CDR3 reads CASSFTGGSYEQYF. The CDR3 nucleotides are TGTGCCAGCAGTTTCACGGGGGGCTCCTACGAGCAGTACTTC.

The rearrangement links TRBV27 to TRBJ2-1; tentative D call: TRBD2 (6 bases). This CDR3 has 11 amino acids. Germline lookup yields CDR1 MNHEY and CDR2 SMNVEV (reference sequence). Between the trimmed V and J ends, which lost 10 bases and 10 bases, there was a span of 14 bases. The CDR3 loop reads CATRGGREQFF. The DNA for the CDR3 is TGTGCCACCCGGGGAGGCAGGGAGCAGTTCTTC.

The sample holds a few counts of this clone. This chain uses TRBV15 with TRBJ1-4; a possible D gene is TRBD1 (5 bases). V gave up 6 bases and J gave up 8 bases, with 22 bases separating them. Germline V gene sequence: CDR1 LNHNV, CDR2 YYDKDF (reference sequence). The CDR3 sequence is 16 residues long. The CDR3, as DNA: TGTGCCACCAGGCCCCGCCGTTTTCTGGAGGGGGAAAAACTGTTTTTT. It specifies CATRPRRFLEGEKLFF.

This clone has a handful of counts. The CDR3 DNA sequence: TGTGCCAGCAGTCGGACAGACTTTGGTGGGGCCAACGTCCTGACTTTC. It encodes CASSRTDFGGANVLTF. The J gene is TRBJ2-6, the V gene TRBV5-6; a possible D gene is TRBD1 (6 bases). V was clipped by 5 bases and J by 3 bases, with 15 bases between them. Germline CDR1 SGHDT, CDR2 YYEEEE. The CDR3 has 16 amino acids. The entire variable domain, with the rest obtained from reference TRBV5-6 and TRBJ2-6, is as follows: DAGVTQSPTHLIKTRGQQVTLRCSPKSGHDTVSWYQQALGQGPQFIFQYYEEEERQRGNFPDRFSGHQFPNYSSELNVNALLLGDSALYLCASSRTDFGGANVLTFGAGSRLTVL.

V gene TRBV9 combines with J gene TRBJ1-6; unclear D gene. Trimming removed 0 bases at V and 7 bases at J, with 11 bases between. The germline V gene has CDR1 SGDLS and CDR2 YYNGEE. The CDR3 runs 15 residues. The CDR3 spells CASSVDVGQNSPLHF. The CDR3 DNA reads TGTGCCAGCAGCGTAGATGTTGGGCAGAATTCACCCCTCCACTTT. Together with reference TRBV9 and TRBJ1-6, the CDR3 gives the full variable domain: DSGVTQTPKHLITATGQRVTLRCSPRSGDLSVYWYQQSLDQGLQFLIQYYNGEERAKGNILERFSAQQFPDLHSELNLSSLELGDSALYFCASSVDVGQNSPLHFGNGTRLTVT.

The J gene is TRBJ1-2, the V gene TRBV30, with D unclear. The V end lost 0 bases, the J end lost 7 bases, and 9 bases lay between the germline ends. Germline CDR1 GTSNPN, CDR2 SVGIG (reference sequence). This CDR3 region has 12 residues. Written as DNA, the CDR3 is TGTGCCTGGAGTGTTTTGGGAGGTGGCTACACCTTC. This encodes CAWSVLGGGYTF.

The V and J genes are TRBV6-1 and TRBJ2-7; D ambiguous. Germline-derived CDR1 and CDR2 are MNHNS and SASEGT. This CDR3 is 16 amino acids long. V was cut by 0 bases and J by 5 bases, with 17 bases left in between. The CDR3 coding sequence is TGTGCCAGCAGTGAAGCGCTAGGAGTCTCCTCGGACGAGCAGTACTTC. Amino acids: CASSEALGVSSDEQYF.

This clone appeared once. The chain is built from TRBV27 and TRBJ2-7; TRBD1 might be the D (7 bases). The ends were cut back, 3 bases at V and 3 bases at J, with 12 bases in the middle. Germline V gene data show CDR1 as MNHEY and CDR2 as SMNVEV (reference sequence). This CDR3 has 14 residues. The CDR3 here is CASSFGGGRYEQYF. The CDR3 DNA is TGTGCCAGCAGTTTCGGAGGGGGCCGCTACGAGCAGTACTTC.

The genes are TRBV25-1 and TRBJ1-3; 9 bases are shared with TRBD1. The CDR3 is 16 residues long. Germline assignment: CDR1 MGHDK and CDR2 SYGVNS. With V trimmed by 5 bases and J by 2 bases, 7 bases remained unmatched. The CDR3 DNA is TGTGCCAGCAGTAGAGGGACAGGGAGCCCTGGAAACACCATATATTTT. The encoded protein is CASSRGTGSPGNTIYF.

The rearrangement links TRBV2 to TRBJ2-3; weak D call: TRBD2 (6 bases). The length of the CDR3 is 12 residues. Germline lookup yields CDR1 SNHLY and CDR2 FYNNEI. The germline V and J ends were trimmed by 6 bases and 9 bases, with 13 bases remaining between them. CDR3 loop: CASSGTPGTQYF. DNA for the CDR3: TGTGCCAGCAGCGGGACTCCCGGGACGCAGTATTTT.

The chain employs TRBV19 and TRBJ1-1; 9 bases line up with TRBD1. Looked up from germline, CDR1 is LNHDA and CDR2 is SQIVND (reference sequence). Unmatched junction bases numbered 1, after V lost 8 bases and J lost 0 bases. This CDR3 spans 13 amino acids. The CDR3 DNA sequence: TGTGCCAGTGGACAGGGGATGAACACTGAAGCTTTCTTT. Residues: CASGQGMNTEAFF.

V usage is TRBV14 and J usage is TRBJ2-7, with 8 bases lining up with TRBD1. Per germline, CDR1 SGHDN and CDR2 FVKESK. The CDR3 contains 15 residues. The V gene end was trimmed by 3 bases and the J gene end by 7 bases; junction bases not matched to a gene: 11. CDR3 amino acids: CASSHGQGAPCEQYV. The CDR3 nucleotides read TGTGCCAGCAGCCACGGACAGGGAGCACCGTGTGAGCAGTACGTC.

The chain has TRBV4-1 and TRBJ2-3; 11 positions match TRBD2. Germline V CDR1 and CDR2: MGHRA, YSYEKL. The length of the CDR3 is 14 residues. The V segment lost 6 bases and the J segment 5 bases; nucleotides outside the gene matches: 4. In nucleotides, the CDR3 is TGCGCCAGCAGACTAGCGGGAGAGGGAGATACGCAGTATTTT. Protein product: CASRLAGEGDTQYF.

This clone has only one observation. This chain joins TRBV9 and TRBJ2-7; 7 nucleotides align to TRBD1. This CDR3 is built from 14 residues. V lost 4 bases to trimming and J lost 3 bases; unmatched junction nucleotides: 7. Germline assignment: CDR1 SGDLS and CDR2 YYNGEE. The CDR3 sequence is CASSPRGRVYEQYF. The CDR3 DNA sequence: TGTGCCAGCAGCCCTAGGGGGCGCGTCTACGAGCAGTACTTC. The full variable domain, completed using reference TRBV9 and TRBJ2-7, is DSGVTQTPKHLITATGQRVTLRCSPRSGDLSVYWYQQSLDQGLQFLIQYYNGEERAKGNILERFSAQQFPDLHSELNLSSLELGDSALYFCASSPRGRVYEQYFGPGTRLTVT.

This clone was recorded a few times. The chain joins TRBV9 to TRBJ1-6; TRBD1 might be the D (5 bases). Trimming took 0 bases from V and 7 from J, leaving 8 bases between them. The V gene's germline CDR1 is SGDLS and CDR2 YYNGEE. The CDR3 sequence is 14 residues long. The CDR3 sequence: CASSVDRPNSPLHF. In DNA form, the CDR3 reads TGTGCCAGCAGCGTAGACAGGCCCAATTCACCCCTCCACTTT.

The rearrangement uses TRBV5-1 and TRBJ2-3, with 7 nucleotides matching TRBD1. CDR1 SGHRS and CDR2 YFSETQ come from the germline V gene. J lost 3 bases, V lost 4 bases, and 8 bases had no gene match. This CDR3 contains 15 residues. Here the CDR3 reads CASSRIDRVTDTQYF. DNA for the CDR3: TGCGCCAGCAGCAGAATCGACAGGGTTACAGATACGCAGTATTTT. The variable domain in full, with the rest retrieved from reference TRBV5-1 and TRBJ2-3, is KAGVTQTPRYLIKTRGQQVTLSCSPISGHRSVSWYQQTPGQGLQFLFEYFSETQRNKGNFPGRFSGRQFSNSRSEMNVSTLELGDSALYLCASSRIDRVTDTQYFGPGTRLTVL.

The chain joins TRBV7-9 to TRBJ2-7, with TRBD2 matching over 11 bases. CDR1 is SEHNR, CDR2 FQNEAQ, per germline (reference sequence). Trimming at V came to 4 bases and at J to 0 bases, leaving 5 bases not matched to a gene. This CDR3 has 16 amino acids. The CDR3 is CASSSTSGSSSYEQYF. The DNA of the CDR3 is TGTGCCAGCAGCTCCACTAGCGGGAGCAGCTCCTACGAGCAGTACTTC.

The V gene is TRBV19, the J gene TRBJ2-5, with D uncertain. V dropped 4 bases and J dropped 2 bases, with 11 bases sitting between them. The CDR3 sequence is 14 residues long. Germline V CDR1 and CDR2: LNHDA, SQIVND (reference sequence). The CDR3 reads CASSSGLTQETQYF. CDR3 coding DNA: TGTGCCAGTAGTAGCGGCCTAACACAAGAGACCCAGTACTTC.

The CDR3 DNA reads TGTGCCAGCAGCTTGCTGGGACAGGGAGGCACAGATACGCAGTATTTT. Its protein product is CASSLLGQGGTDTQYF. V gene TRBV11-2 combines with J gene TRBJ2-3; 9 bases are shared with TRBD1. The CDR3 covers 16 residues. In germline, CDR1 is SGHAT, CDR2 FQNNGV. Trimming at V came to 3 bases and at J to 1 base, leaving 5 bases not matched to a gene.

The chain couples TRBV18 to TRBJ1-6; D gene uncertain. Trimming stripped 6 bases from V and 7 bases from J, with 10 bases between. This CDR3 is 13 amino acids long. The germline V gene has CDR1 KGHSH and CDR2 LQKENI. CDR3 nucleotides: TGTGCCAGCTCGGCGGGCAGAAATTCACCCCTCCACTTT. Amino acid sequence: CASSAGRNSPLHF.